These 22 T cell receptor beta chains were sequenced from one sample in a study of blood T cell repertoires in COVID-19. TCRdb keeps only in-frame clones here, not all; method: immunoSEQ multiplex PCR. The sample carries roughly 40,000 clones, approximately 86% recorded once. Source material: peripheral blood. The source of these receptors is a human donor in a cohort sampled during active COVID-19.

The V and J genes are TRBV10-3 and TRBJ1-5, with 8 bases aligning to TRBD1. J lost 1 base, V lost 5 bases, and 4 bases had no gene match. Germline values: CDR1 ENHRY, CDR2 SYGVKD. The CDR3 is 15 amino acids. For the CDR3, the DNA is TGTGCCATCAGTTATGGACAGGGCAGCAATCAGCCCCAGCATTTT. Translating gives CAISYGQGSNQPQHF.

In its sample, this clone was seen many times. The rearrangement uses TRBV5-1 and TRBJ1-3, with 7 nucleotides matching TRBD1. Germline V lookup: CDR1 SGHRS, CDR2 YFSETQ. V lost 4 bases, J lost 0 bases, and 13 bases stayed unmatched. This CDR3 is built from 18 residues. In DNA form, the CDR3 reads TGCGCCAGCAGCCCGACAGGGACGCCTTCTACCTCTGGAAACACCATATATTTT. It yields the protein CASSPTGTPSTSGNTIYF. The full variable domain, rest sourced from reference TRBV5-1 and TRBJ1-3, is KAGVTQTPRYLIKTRGQQVTLSCSPISGHRSVSWYQQTPGQGLQFLFEYFSETQRNKGNFPGRFSGRQFSNSRSEMNVSTLELGDSALYLCASSPTGTPSTSGNTIYFGEGSWLTVV.

DNA of the CDR3: TGCGCCAGCAGCCAAGTTGGGACAGGGTTCCACGAGCAGTACTTC. This gives the protein CASSQVGTGFHEQYF. The rearrangement joins TRBV4-3 to TRBJ2-7; 9 positions agree with TRBD1. V lost 1 base and J lost 5; bases outside the gene matches: 6. Germline V gene sequence: CDR1 LGHNA, CDR2 YSLEER. The CDR3 covers 15 residues.

The chain joins TRBV9 to TRBJ2-3; D uncertain. There are 15 residues in the CDR3. V lost 0 bases, J lost 0 bases, and 8 bases lay in between. The germline gives CDR1 SGDLS, CDR2 YYNGEE. This CDR3 is CASSVAPLSTDTQYF. The CDR3 nucleotides are TGTGCCAGCAGCGTAGCTCCTCTTAGCACAGATACGCAGTATTTT.

The CDR3, as DNA: TGCGCCAGCAGCTTGGCGGGGGGCGGACCAGATACGCAGTATTTT. It codes for CASSLAGGGPDTQYF. The chain joins TRBV5-1 to TRBJ2-3; D possibly corresponds to TRBD2 (7 bases). Germline-derived CDR1 and CDR2 are SGHRS and YFSETQ. The CDR3 length is 15 residues. Trimming took off 0 bases at V and 4 bases at J, with 12 bases between the two ends. Complete variable domain (other parts from reference TRBV5-1 and TRBJ2-3): KAGVTQTPRYLIKTRGQQVTLSCSPISGHRSVSWYQQTPGQGLQFLFEYFSETQRNKGNFPGRFSGRQFSNSRSEMNVSTLELGDSALYLCASSLAGGGPDTQYFGPGTRLTVL.

The chain links TRBV4-3 to TRBJ2-7; D is possibly TRBD2 (5 bases). The germline CDR1 and CDR2 sequences are LGHNA and YSLEER. This CDR3 spans 14 amino acids. Trimming stripped 1 base from V and 2 bases from J, with 9 bases between. DNA for the CDR3: TGCGCCAGCAGCCAAGGGACTCGGACCTACGAGCAGTACTTC. Protein product: CASSQGTRTYEQYF.

The CDR3 loop reads CSASRGFSYNEQFF. The CDR3 nucleotides read TGCAGTGCTAGTAGGGGTTTCTCCTACAATGAGCAGTTCTTC. This rearrangement joins TRBV20-1 to TRBJ2-1; D is possibly TRBD1 (5 bases). This CDR3 has 14 amino acids. Trimming took off 3 bases at V and 0 bases at J, with 9 bases between the two ends. Germline CDR1 reads DFQATT; CDR2 reads SNEGSKA (reference sequence).

The genes are TRBV6-5 and TRBJ1-1; D is perhaps TRBD1 (5 bases). Trimming stripped 4 bases from V and 2 bases from J, with 8 bases between. CDR3 length equals 13 residues. Germline V gene sequence: CDR1 MNHEY, CDR2 SVGAGI. As DNA, the CDR3 is TGTGCCAGCAGTTGGGGCAGAAACACTGAAGCTTTCTTT. This gives the protein CASSWGRNTEAFF.

This clone was observed a handful of times. The DNA of the CDR3 is TGTGCCAGCACGTGGGACAGGGTCGAGCAGTACTTC. This codes for CASTWDRVEQYF. This chain links TRBV6-5 with TRBJ2-7; TRBD1 agrees at 9 bases. Losses at the gene ends were 7 bases for V and 6 bases for J; bases not matched to a gene: 4. The CDR3 runs to 12 residues. Germline CDR1 is MNHEY and CDR2 is SVGAGI.

Within the sample, this clone is medium-sized. Other DNA variants within this sample encode the same CDR3. The chain combines TRBV7-2 with TRBJ1-4; D call uncertain. The CDR3 consists of 15 residues. CDR1 SGHTA and CDR2 FQGNSA come from the germline V gene. The V end was cut by 1 base, the J end by 0 bases, with 6 bases between. In DNA form, the CDR3 reads TGTGCCAGCAGCTTAGTCCCCGCAACTAATGAAAAACTGTTTTTT. As protein: CASSLVPATNEKLFF.

CDR3 in amino acids: CASSQALAGAPGDTQYF. CDR3 DNA: TGCGCCAGCAGCCAAGCCCTAGCGGGGGCCCCCGGAGATACGCAGTATTTT. This chain joins TRBV4-1 and TRBJ2-3, with 10 bases matching TRBD2. The germline V gene has CDR1 MGHRA and CDR2 YSYEKL. The CDR3 sequence is 17 residues long. The V and J ends lost 1 base and 5 bases, in that order; junction bases with no gene match: 9.

The genes are TRBV6-5 and TRBJ1-2; D call uncertain. Germline CDR1 is MNHEY and CDR2 is SVGAGI. The V end was cut by 6 bases, the J end by 4 bases, with 12 bases between. There are 13 residues in the CDR3. The CDR3 region has the DNA TGTGCCAGCAGCCCCCAGGAGGGCTATGGCTACACCTTC. Translated: CASSPQEGYGYTF.

The chain carries TRBV3-1 (or the pseudogene TRBV3-2) and TRBJ2-2, with 7 positions matching TRBD2. Trimming cost V 4 bases and J 4 bases; bases outside gene matches: 6. This CDR3 is 15 amino acids long. Looked up from germline, CDR1 is LGHDT and CDR2 is YNNKEL (reference sequence). CDR3 amino acids: CASSPRGVLTGELFF. The CDR3 DNA follows: TGTGCCAGCAGCCCTCGGGGGGTCCTCACCGGGGAGCTGTTTTTT.

This chain joins TRBV6-5 and TRBJ2-7; 7 nucleotides align to TRBD1. CDR1 is MNHEY and CDR2 is SVGAGI in the germline V gene. CDR3 length equals 14 residues. Trimming cost V 7 bases and J 2 bases; bases outside gene matches: 8. CDR3 sequence reads: CASTLDRAAYEQYF. CDR3 DNA: TGTGCCAGCACCCTAGACAGGGCGGCCTACGAGCAGTACTTC.

This clone was recorded only once. The chain has TRBV3-1 (or the pseudogene TRBV3-2) and TRBJ2-1; the match to TRBD1 covers 8 bases. Germline V gives CDR1 LGHDT, CDR2 YNNKEL (reference sequence). V lost 4 bases, J lost 11 bases, and 7 bases stayed unmatched. This CDR3 is 13 amino acids long. CDR3 DNA sequence: TGTGCCAGCAGCCCCAGGGGGCTCCTTAAGCAGTTCTTC. Its translation: CASSPRGLLKQFF.

This clone was recorded only once. V and J are TRBV7-9 and TRBJ1-5; D possibly corresponds to TRBD1 (6 bases). V was pared by 5 bases and J by 2 bases, with 7 bases between. CDR1 is SEHNR and CDR2 is FQNEAQ in the germline V gene (reference sequence). The CDR3 sequence is 13 residues long. The CDR3 protein is CASSGGGNQPQHF. The CDR3 DNA follows: TGTGCCAGCAGCGGGGGCGGCAATCAGCCCCAGCATTTT.

This clone was found a few times. This chain joins TRBV10-1 and TRBJ2-3, with 13 positions matching TRBD2. The CDR3 loop spans 16 amino acids. Germline V lookup: CDR1 WNHNN, CDR2 SYGVQD (reference sequence). Losses at the gene ends were 3 bases for V and 5 bases for J; bases not matched to a gene: 5. In nucleotides, the CDR3 is TGCGCCAGCAGTGAAGGGACTAGCGGGGTCCGAGATACGCAGTATTTT. As protein: CASSEGTSGVRDTQYF.

The chain joins TRBV24-1 to TRBJ2-5; 8 bases are a match to TRBD2. The CDR3 extends over 15 amino acids. The trim removed 9 bases at V and 5 bases at J, leaving 13 bases unmatched. Per germline, CDR1 KGHDR and CDR2 SFDVKD. The CDR3 protein is CATGASPGLVETQYF. The CDR3 DNA is TGTGCCACCGGCGCTTCTCCGGGACTAGTGGAGACCCAGTACTTC.

CDR3 nucleotides: TGTGCCAGCAGGTCGCCGGGACAGGGGGCTTCAGATACGCAGTATTTT. Translation: CASRSPGQGASDTQYF. The chain is built from TRBV7-2 and TRBJ2-3; the match to TRBD1 covers 12 bases. V gave up 6 bases and J gave up 4 bases; unmatched junction bases: 8. CDR1 SGHTA and CDR2 FQGNSA come from the germline V gene. The CDR3 extends over 16 amino acids.

This clone was counted only a few times. The J gene is TRBJ2-7, the V gene TRBV10-1, with D uncertain. Trimming took 9 bases from V and 3 from J, leaving 12 bases between them. This CDR3 spans 12 amino acids. Germline CDR1 and CDR2: WNHNN and SYGVQD (reference sequence). CDR3 protein: CARLPPVYEQYF. The CDR3 DNA sequence: TGCGCCAGATTGCCTCCGGTCTACGAGCAGTACTTC.

This clone was seen only a few times. The rearrangement links TRBV2 to TRBJ2-4; 8 bases agree with TRBD2. CDR1 and CDR2 from the germline V gene are SNHLY and FYNNEI. Trimming cost V 6 bases and J 8 bases; bases outside gene matches: 15. The CDR3 totals 16 residues. The CDR3 reads CASRGAAGVAKYIQYF. DNA of the CDR3: TGTGCCAGCAGGGGGGCAGCGGGAGTGGCCAAGTACATTCAGTACTTC.

This chain joins TRBV7-2 and TRBJ2-3; 8 bases are shared with TRBD2. CDR1 and CDR2 (germline): SGHTA, FQGNSA. The CDR3 has 16 residues. J gave up 8 bases and V 4 bases, and 14 bases lay outside the gene matches. The CDR3: CASSSRSGGHLSTQYF. The CDR3 DNA reads as TGTGCCAGCAGCTCTCGAAGCGGGGGCCACCTCAGTACGCAGTATTTT.